This paragraph reports one T cell receptor beta chain. Its antigen remains unidentified. V trimming: 1 base; J trimming: 12 bases; junction bases outside the gene matches: 6. CDR3 length: 14 amino acids. Germline V gene lookup returns CDR1 SEHNR and CDR2 FQNEAQ (reference sequence). This entry comes from a study of blood T cells in healthy people across ages. Study-level results: Diversity figures derived from one million T cells were judged to underestimate the true value.

A second roughly 7 to 11 cycle PCR used barcoded and J-beta primers. Each cDNA molecule, via a template-switch adaptor with 12 random nucleotides, was tagged. TCRdb redid the calling of the 5' RACE reads with MiXCR, one entry per CDR3 protein. The sample records around 1.1 million distinct CDR3 sequences, around two fifths being singletons. This TCR was sampled from a young man in good health. The sample taken for sequencing was blood. The chain employs TRBV7-9 and TRBJ2-1, with TRBD1 matching 10 bases. CDR3 sequence reads: CASSLVTGGERQFF. DNA for the CDR3: TGTGCCAGCAGCTTAGTGACAGGGGGCGAAAGGCAGTTCTTC.